A single sample gave rise to the 30 T cell receptor beta chains below, sequenced in a study of PD-1 blockade in classical Hodgkin lymphoma (dated by TCRdb to about 2020). The time point label, read with the paper, signifies: cycle 4 day 1 (C4D1), after 5 to 7 weeks of nivolumab. Relapse after autologous stem cell transplantation had occurred in all trial patients, and cohorts A, B and C were distinguished by prior brentuximab vedotin exposure. The library was obtained by the immunoSEQ multiplex PCR assay. The immuneACCESS repertoire file appears here via TCRdb, limited to in-frame rearrangements. These files lack a portion of the clones; in checked studies, under half of the deficit traces to unresolved V genes, and the cause of the others is not known. This sample has tens of thousands of clones in its table, and more than 70% of those were observed once. The ten largest account for around 35% of the sample.

The sequencing here drew on peripheral blood mononuclear cells (PBMCs), taken before the fourth cycle of nivolumab. These receptor sequences come from a human donor with classical Hodgkin lymphoma.

The V and J genes are TRBV6-5 and TRBJ1-1; no firm D call. The V gene lost 1 base and the J gene lost 7 bases, with 4 bases spanning the gap. The CDR3 contains 11 residues. CDR1 is MNHEY and CDR2 is SVGAGI in the germline V gene. The DNA of the CDR3 is TGTGCCAGCAGTTACTGGGGTGAAGCTTTCTTT. This translates into CASSYWGEAFF.

The chain carries TRBV28 and TRBJ2-7; D is possibly TRBD2 (6 bases). Germline V gene data show CDR1 as MDHEN and CDR2 as SYDVKM. The CDR3 loop spans 14 amino acids. Between the trimmed V and J ends, which lost 2 bases and 1 base, there was a span of 9 bases. Written as DNA, the CDR3 is TGTGCCAGCAGTTTAGGCGGGGTATCCTACGAGCAGTACTTC. This translates into CASSLGGVSYEQYF.

The rearrangement uses TRBV6-6 and TRBJ2-7; 8 bases are a match to TRBD1. The J segment lost 5 bases and the V segment lost 6 bases, leaving 3 bases of the junction unmatched. Germline CDR1 reads MNHNY; CDR2 reads SVGAGI (reference sequence). The CDR3 length is 12 residues. Here the CDR3 DNA reads TGTGCCAGCAGGGACAGGGAGCACGAGCAGTACTTC. It yields the protein CASRDREHEQYF.

CDR3 sequence (DNA): TGTGCCAGCAGCTTAGCCGCCGGGACAGGGGGCACGGAGACTGAAGCTTTCTTT. Protein product: CASSLAAGTGGTETEAFF. The chain links TRBV7-9 to TRBJ1-1, with 12 bases aligning to TRBD1. J gave up 5 bases and V 0 bases, and 10 bases lay outside the gene matches. Per germline, CDR1 SEHNR and CDR2 FQNEAQ (reference sequence). CDR3 length: 18 residues.

The chain links TRBV2 to TRBJ1-5; D uncertain. The CDR3 covers 15 residues. V lost 3 bases to trimming and J lost 0 bases, with 9 bases between them. The germline gives CDR1 SNHLY, CDR2 FYNNEI. Here the CDR3 reads CASSDARYSNQPQHF. As DNA, the CDR3 is TGTGCCAGCAGTGATGCAAGATATAGCAATCAGCCCCAGCATTTT.

V gene TRBV2 combines with J gene TRBJ2-7; no clear D gene. V dropped 5 bases and J dropped 6 bases, with 17 bases sitting between them. The CDR3 consists of 14 residues. Looked up from germline, CDR1 is SNHLY and CDR2 is FYNNEI. CDR3 region: CASSSDQVVGEQYF. CDR3 nucleotide sequence: TGTGCCAGCAGTTCAGACCAGGTGGTTGGCGAGCAGTACTTC.

This chain joins TRBV6-5 and TRBJ1-1, with D unresolved. The V end lost 4 bases, the J end lost 5 bases, and 14 bases lay between the germline ends. CDR1 and CDR2 (germline): MNHEY, SVGAGI. CDR3 length equals 14 residues. The CDR3, as DNA: TGTGCCAGCAGTTTTCTTCGGTCGGTGACTGAAGCTTTCTTT. Amino acid sequence: CASSFLRSVTEAFF.

The chain couples TRBV5-1 to TRBJ1-2, with a tentative D call TRBD1 (6 bases). CDR3 length: 14 amino acids. Trimming removed 0 bases from V and 3 bases from J, with 9 bases in between. Per the germline V gene, CDR1 is SGHRS and CDR2 is YFSETQ. The CDR3 DNA reads as TGCGCCAGCAGCTTGGGAGGGGGATACTATGGCTACACCTTC. As protein: CASSLGGGYYGYTF.

The chain has TRBV15 and TRBJ1-1; D remains unclear. From germline, CDR1 is LNHNV and CDR2 YYDKDF (reference sequence). The CDR3 runs to 15 residues. The ends were cut back, 3 bases at V and 5 bases at J, with 16 bases in the middle. The CDR3 DNA is TGTGCCACCAGCAGTAACGGGGTCCTGGTTACTGAAGCTTTCTTT. Its protein product is CATSSNGVLVTEAFF.

J is TRBJ1-6 and V is TRBV28, with D perhaps TRBD1 (5 bases). With 0 bases removed from V and 7 bases from J, the gap between germline ends came to 10 bases. The CDR3 length is 15 residues. Germline V gene lookup returns CDR1 MDHEN and CDR2 SYDVKM. CDR3 region: CASSLWEGNNSPLHF. CDR3 nucleotides: TGTGCCAGCAGTTTATGGGAGGGGAACAATTCACCCCTCCACTTT.

V is TRBV5-4 and J is TRBJ1-6; a weak D match, TRBD1 (6 bases). Trimming pared 1 base from V and 7 bases from J, leaving 15 bases between. Germline CDR1 and CDR2: SGHNT and YYREEE (reference sequence). The CDR3 loop spans 16 amino acids. In nucleotides, the CDR3 is TGTGCCAGCAGCTTGTCCCCGGACAGTTCCAATTCACCCCTCCACTTT. Its translation is CASSLSPDSSNSPLHF.

The V call is TRBV5-1, the J call TRBJ1-6; TRBD1 matches 8 bases. V shed 4 bases and J 5 bases; nucleotides not matched to a gene: 5. CDR1 SGHRS and CDR2 YFSETQ come from the germline V gene. The CDR3 totals 15 residues. CDR3 region: CASSPGQGDNSPLHF. The CDR3 bases are TGCGCCAGCAGCCCCGGACAGGGCGATAATTCACCCCTCCACTTT.

This clone was picked up a small number of times. The same CDR3 arises from other DNA sequences in this sample as well. The chain has TRBV7-9 and TRBJ2-7; tentatively, D is TRBD2 (5 bases). With 4 bases removed from V and 3 bases from J, the gap between germline ends came to 7 bases. The length of the CDR3 is 12 residues. The germline gives CDR1 SEHNR, CDR2 FQNEAQ (reference sequence). CDR3 amino acids: CASSSRDYEQYF. The CDR3 DNA sequence: TGTGCCAGCAGCTCCCGGGACTACGAGCAGTACTTC. Using reference TRBV7-9 and TRBJ2-7 for the parts outside the CDR3, the full variable domain is DTGVSQNPRHKITKRGQNVTFRCDPISEHNRLYWYRQTLGQGPEFLTYFQNEAQLEKSRLLSDRFSAERPKGSFSTLEIQRTEQGDSAMYLCASSSRDYEQYFGPGTRLTVT.

The chain carries TRBV5-1 and TRBJ2-7; tentative D call: TRBD1 (6 bases). Germline CDR1 reads SGHRS; CDR2 reads YFSETQ. This CDR3 has 12 residues. Trimming cost V 5 bases and J 9 bases, with 15 bases left between them. Here the CDR3 DNA reads TGCGCCAGCAGTGGGACATTTGAGGGGCAGTACTTC. Residues: CASSGTFEGQYF.

The chain recombines TRBV19 with TRBJ1-1; 8 positions agree with TRBD1. CDR3 size: 17 residues. V lost 4 bases, J lost 1 base, and 11 bases stayed unmatched. CDR1 is LNHDA and CDR2 is SQIVND in the germline V gene (reference sequence). The CDR3 sequence is CASSSLDRGRGNTEAFF. CDR3 nucleotide sequence: TGTGCCAGTAGTAGCCTCGACAGGGGAAGGGGGAACACTGAAGCTTTCTTT.

V usage is TRBV11-3 and J usage is TRBJ2-7; TRBD2 aligns across 15 bases. The V gene's germline CDR1 is SGHNT and CDR2 YENEEA. The CDR3 is 18 amino acids. Trimming at V came to 0 bases and at J to 9 bases, leaving 12 bases not matched to a gene. DNA of the CDR3: TGTGCCAGCAGCTTAGACCCTTACCTCGGACTAGCGGGGGGGAGGCAGTACTTC. Translated: CASSLDPYLGLAGGRQYF.

The J gene is TRBJ1-2, the V gene TRBV7-2, with 10 bases matching TRBD1. Trimming took 1 base from V and 8 from J; bases not matched to a gene: 7. CDR1 and CDR2 (germline): SGHTA, FQGNSA. CDR3 length equals 15 residues. CDR3 region: CASSLVAGTGEGYTF. Here the CDR3 DNA reads TGTGCCAGCAGCTTAGTTGCTGGGACAGGGGAAGGCTACACCTTC.

V is TRBV20-1 and J is TRBJ2-1, with D perhaps TRBD2 (5 bases). Trimming took off 5 bases at V and 4 bases at J, with 6 bases between the two ends. Germline-derived CDR1 and CDR2 are DFQATT and SNEGSKA (reference sequence). The CDR3 has 11 amino acids. The CDR3 sequence is CSARRYNEQFF. Written as DNA, the CDR3 is TGCAGTGCTCGGAGGTACAATGAGCAGTTCTTC.

The chain joins TRBV4-3 to TRBJ2-1; TRBD1 matches at 8 bases. V gave up 0 bases and J gave up 3 bases; unmatched junction bases: 4. The CDR3 length is 16 residues. The germline gives CDR1 LGHNA, CDR2 YSLEER. The CDR3 sequence: CASSQEGTGVYNEQFF. The CDR3, as DNA: TGCGCCAGCAGCCAAGAGGGGACAGGCGTCTACAATGAGCAGTTCTTC.

In DNA form, the CDR3 reads TGTGCCAGTAGTATTGACCGGGATCAGCCCCAGCATTTT. Translation gives CASSIDRDQPQHF. This rearrangement joins TRBV19 to TRBJ1-5; D is undetermined. The V and J ends lost 3 bases and 5 bases respectively, with 8 bases between them. CDR3 length: 13 residues. CDR1 LNHDA and CDR2 SQIVND come from the germline V gene (reference sequence).

The chain uses TRBV6-1 and TRBJ2-2, with 9 bases fitting TRBD1. Losses at the gene ends were 5 bases for V and 3 bases for J; bases not matched to a gene: 4. CDR1 MNHNS and CDR2 SASEGT come from the germline V gene. The CDR3 sequence is 15 residues long. The CDR3 protein is CASSTGQGYTGELFF. The CDR3 nucleotides are TGTGCCAGCAGTACGGGACAGGGATACACCGGGGAGCTGTTTTTT.

The chain combines TRBV5-5 with TRBJ2-5; TRBD1 or TRBD2 may be the D gene (6 bases each). The germline V gene has CDR1 SGHKS and CDR2 YYEKEE (reference sequence). The ends were cut back, 3 bases at V and 1 base at J, with 13 bases in the middle. This CDR3 contains 15 residues. This chain's CDR3 is CASSSLGGRQETQYF. The CDR3 bases are TGTGCCAGCAGCTCCCTCGGGGGCCGCCAAGAGACCCAGTACTTC.

The genes are TRBV11-3 and TRBJ1-3; D unresolved. Germline loops: CDR1 SGHNT, CDR2 YENEEA. The CDR3 loop spans 13 amino acids. Trimming took off 2 bases at V and 5 bases at J, with 7 bases between the two ends. The CDR3 reads CASSLPGRNTIYF. CDR3 DNA sequence: TGTGCCAGCAGCTTACCTGGGAGAAACACCATATATTTT.

The V gene is TRBV7-2, the J gene TRBJ2-2; 8 nucleotides agree with TRBD1. Losses at the gene ends were 3 bases for V and 1 base for J; bases not matched to a gene: 7. The germline gives CDR1 SGHTA, CDR2 FQGNSA. CDR3 size: 17 residues. This CDR3 is CASSFRQGPLNTGELFF. The CDR3 DNA reads as TGTGCCAGCAGCTTTCGACAGGGGCCCCTGAACACCGGGGAGCTGTTTTTT.

The chain employs TRBV6-5 and TRBJ2-1; 10 nucleotides line up with TRBD2. The CDR3 is made up of 15 amino acids. The germline V gene encodes CDR1 MNHEY and CDR2 SVGAGI. J lost 3 bases, V lost 5 bases, and 4 bases had no gene match. CDR3 DNA sequence: TGTGCCAGCAGTAGGCTAGCGGGGGTCTACAATGAGCAGTTCTTC. Its protein product is CASSRLAGVYNEQFF.

J is TRBJ2-1 and V is TRBV5-1; 8 bases map to TRBD1. Germline values: CDR1 SGHRS, CDR2 YFSETQ. V shed 1 base, J shed 4 bases, and the junction held 10 bases outside the gene matches. CDR3 size: 17 residues. CDR3 DNA: TGCGCCAGCAGCTTGCTGTCGCCTTGGACAGGGTACAATGAGCAGTTCTTC. This translates into CASSLLSPWTGYNEQFF.

CDR3 bases: TGTGCCAGCAGCAAACTGGGACAGGGGCTCGCTGAAGCTTTCTTT. Residues: CASSKLGQGLAEAFF. This chain links TRBV14 with TRBJ1-1; 10 bases are a match to TRBD1. The germline V gene encodes CDR1 SGHDN and CDR2 FVKESK. The junction had 9 bases not matched to a gene; V was cut back by 5 bases and J by 6 bases. The CDR3 covers 15 residues. The full variable domain, with the rest looked up from reference TRBV14 and TRBJ1-1, is EAGVTQFPSHSVIEKGQTVTLRCDPISGHDNLYWYRRVMGKEIKFLLHFVKESKQDESGMPNNRFLAERTGGTYSTLKVQPAELEDSGVYFCASSKLGQGLAEAFFGQGTRLTVV.

CDR3 sequence: CASRSSSPGTGGGYTF. The CDR3 DNA sequence: TGTGCCAGCAGATCCTCCTCCCCGGGGACAGGGGGTGGCTACACCTTC. This sequence joins TRBV28 and TRBJ1-2; TRBD1 matches at 11 bases. V was pared by 6 bases and J by 7 bases, with 13 bases of the junction left unmatched. This CDR3 is built from 16 residues. Germline assignment: CDR1 MDHEN and CDR2 SYDVKM.

The chain uses TRBV5-1 and TRBJ1-5; 7 bases are a match to TRBD1. Germline lookup yields CDR1 SGHRS and CDR2 YFSETQ. This CDR3 has 15 amino acids. J lost 6 bases, V lost 4 bases, and 10 bases had no gene match. This chain's CDR3 is CASSPGDSVGQPQHF. CDR3 in DNA: TGCGCCAGCAGCCCGGGGGACAGCGTGGGTCAGCCCCAGCATTTT.

This rearrangement joins TRBV28 to TRBJ1-3; D gene uncertain. Germline V gives CDR1 MDHEN, CDR2 SYDVKM. This CDR3 has 14 residues. V was trimmed by 7 bases and J by 5 bases, leaving 15 bases between them. CDR3 loop: CASTPDPSRNTIYF. The DNA of the CDR3 is TGTGCCAGCACTCCGGACCCTTCCCGAAACACCATATATTTT.